The clone carrying this TCR beta chain was counted a few times. Per the study methods: The authors estimated nucleated cell counts from reference gene primer amplification. Clones were sequenced by immunoSEQ multiplex PCR, and TCRdb holds only the in-frame ones, with some missing. The V and J calls and clone size were taken over from that table, and D and trimming were inferred from the DNA. The sample records 200,000 to 250,000 clones, nearly 90% being singletons. Trimming pared 1 base from V and 0 bases from J, leaving 7 bases between. In germline, CDR1 is SGHTA, CDR2 FQGNSA. CDR3 size: 14 residues. The data originate from a study of blood T cell repertoires in COVID-19. On the study more broadly: COVID-19 samples collected from the United States, Italy and Spain covered acute and convalescent phases.

The material sequenced was peripheral blood. This chain connects TRBV7-2 to TRBJ2-7; no definite D call. This TCR derives from a woman under 30 who had recovered from COVID-19. The CDR3 DNA reads TGTGCCAGCAGCTTAGGACTCCACTCCTACGAGCAGTACTTC. Amino acid sequence: CASSLGLHSYEQYF.